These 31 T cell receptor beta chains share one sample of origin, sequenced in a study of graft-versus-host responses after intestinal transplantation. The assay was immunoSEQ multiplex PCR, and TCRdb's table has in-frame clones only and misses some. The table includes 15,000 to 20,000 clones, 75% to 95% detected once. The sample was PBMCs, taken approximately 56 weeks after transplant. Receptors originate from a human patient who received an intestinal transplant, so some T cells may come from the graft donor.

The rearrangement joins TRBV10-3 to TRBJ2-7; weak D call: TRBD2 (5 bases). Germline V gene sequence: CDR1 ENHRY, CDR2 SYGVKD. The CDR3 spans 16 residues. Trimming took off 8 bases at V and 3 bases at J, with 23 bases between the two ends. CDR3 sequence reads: CAIAGEPDRGSYEQYF. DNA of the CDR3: TGTGCCATCGCTGGGGAGCCGGACCGAGGGAGCTACGAGCAGTACTTC.

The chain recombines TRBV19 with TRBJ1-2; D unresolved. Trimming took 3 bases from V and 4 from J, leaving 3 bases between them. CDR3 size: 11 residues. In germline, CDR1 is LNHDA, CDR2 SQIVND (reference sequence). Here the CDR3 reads CASSMRYGYTF. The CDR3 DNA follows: TGTGCCAGTAGTATGCGCTATGGCTACACCTTC. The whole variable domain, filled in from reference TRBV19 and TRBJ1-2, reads DGGITQSPKYLFRKEGQNVTLSCEQNLNHDAMYWYRQDPGQGLRLIYYSQIVNDFQKGDIAEGYSVSREKKESFPLTVTSAQKNPTAFYLCASSMRYGYTFGSGTRLTVV.

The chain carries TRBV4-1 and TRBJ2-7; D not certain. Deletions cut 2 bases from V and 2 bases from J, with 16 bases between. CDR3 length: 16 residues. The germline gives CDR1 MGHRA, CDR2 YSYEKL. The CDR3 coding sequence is TGCGCCAGCAGCCAATTGGGAAATAACCTCCCCTACGAGCAGTACTTC. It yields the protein CASSQLGNNLPYEQYF.

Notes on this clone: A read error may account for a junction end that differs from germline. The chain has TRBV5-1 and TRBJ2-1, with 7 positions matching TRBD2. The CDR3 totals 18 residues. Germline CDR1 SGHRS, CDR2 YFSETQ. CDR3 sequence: CASGLWPSTSLDYNEQFF. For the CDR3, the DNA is TGCGCCAGCGGCTTGTGGCCCTCGACTAGCTTGGACTACAATGAGCAGTTCTTC.

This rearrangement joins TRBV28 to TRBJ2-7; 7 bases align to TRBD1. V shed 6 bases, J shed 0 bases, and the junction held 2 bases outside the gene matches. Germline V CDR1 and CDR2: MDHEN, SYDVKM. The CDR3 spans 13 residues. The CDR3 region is CASRGTVSYEQYF. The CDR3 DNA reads TGTGCCAGCAGAGGGACAGTCTCCTACGAGCAGTACTTC.

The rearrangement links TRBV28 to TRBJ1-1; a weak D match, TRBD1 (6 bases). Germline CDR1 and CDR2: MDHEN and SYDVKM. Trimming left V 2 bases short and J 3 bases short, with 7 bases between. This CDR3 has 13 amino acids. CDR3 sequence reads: CASSLGTYTEAFF. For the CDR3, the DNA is TGTGCCAGCAGTTTAGGGACATACACTGAAGCTTTCTTT.

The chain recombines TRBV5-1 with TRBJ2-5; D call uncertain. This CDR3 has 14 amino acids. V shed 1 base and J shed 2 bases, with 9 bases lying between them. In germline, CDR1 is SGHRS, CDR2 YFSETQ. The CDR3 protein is CASSLLGSQETQYF. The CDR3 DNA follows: TGCGCCAGCAGCTTGTTGGGTAGTCAAGAGACCCAGTACTTC. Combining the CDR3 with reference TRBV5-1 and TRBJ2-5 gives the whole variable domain KAGVTQTPRYLIKTRGQQVTLSCSPISGHRSVSWYQQTPGQGLQFLFEYFSETQRNKGNFPGRFSGRQFSNSRSEMNVSTLELGDSALYLCASSLLGSQETQYFGPGTRLLVL.

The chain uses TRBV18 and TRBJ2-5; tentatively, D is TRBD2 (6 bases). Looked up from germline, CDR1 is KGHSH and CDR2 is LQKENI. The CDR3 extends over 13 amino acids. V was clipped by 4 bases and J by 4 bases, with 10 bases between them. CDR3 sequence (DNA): TGTGCCAGCTCACTCCTGGGGGGAGAGACCCAGTACTTC. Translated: CASSLLGGETQYF.

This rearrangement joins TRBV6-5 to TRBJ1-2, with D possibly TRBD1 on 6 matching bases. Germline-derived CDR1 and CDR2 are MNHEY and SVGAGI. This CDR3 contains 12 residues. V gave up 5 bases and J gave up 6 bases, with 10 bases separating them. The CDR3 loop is CASSQRTDGYTF. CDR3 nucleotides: TGTGCCAGCAGTCAAAGGACAGATGGCTACACCTTC.

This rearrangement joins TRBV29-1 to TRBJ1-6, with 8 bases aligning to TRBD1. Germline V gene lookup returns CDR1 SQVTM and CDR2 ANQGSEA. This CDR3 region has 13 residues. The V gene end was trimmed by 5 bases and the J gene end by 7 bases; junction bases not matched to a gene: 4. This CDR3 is CSVRQGWNSPLHF. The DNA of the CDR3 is TGCAGCGTTAGACAGGGGTGGAATTCACCCCTCCACTTT. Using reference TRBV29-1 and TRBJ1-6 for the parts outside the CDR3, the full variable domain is SAVISQKPSRDICQRGTSLTIQCQVDSQVTMMFWYRQQPGQSLTLIATANQGSEATYESGFVIDKFPISRPNLTFSTLTVSNMSPEDSSIYLCSVRQGWNSPLHFGNGTRLTVT.

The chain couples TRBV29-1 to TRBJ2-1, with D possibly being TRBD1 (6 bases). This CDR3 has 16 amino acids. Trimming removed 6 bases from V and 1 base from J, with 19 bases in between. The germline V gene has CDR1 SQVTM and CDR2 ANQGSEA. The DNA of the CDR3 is TGCAGCGTCATCTCAGAGGGGGTAAAGTCCTACAATGAGCAGTTCTTC. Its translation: CSVISEGVKSYNEQFF.

The CDR3 sequence is CASSVEGATEAFF. The CDR3 nucleotides are TGTGCCAGCAGCGTAGAGGGGGCCACTGAAGCTTTCTTT. The V gene is TRBV9, the J gene TRBJ1-1, with TRBD1 matching over 7 bases. The CDR3 covers 13 residues. Germline V gene lookup returns CDR1 SGDLS and CDR2 YYNGEE. The ends lost 0 bases at V and 4 bases at J; junction bases unmatched: 0.

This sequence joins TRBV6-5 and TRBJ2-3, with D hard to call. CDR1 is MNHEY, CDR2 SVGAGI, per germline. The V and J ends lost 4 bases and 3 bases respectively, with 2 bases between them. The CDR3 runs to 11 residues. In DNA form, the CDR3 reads TGTGCCAGCAGTTCAACAGATACGCAGTATTTT. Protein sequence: CASSSTDTQYF.

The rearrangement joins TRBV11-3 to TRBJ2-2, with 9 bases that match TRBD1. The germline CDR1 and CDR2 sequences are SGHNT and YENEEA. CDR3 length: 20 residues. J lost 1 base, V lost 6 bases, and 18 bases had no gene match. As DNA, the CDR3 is TGTGCCAGCAGATCGGCCGCTGGGACAGGGCCCATCTGGAACACCGGGGAGCTGTTTTTT. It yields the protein CASRSAAGTGPIWNTGELFF.

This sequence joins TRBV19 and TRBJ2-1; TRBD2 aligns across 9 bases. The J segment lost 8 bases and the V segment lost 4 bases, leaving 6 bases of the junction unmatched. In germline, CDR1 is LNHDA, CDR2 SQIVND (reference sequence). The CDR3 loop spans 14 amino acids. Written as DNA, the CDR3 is TGTGCCAGTAGTAACTTAGCGGGAGACTATGAGCAGTTCTTC. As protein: CASSNLAGDYEQFF.

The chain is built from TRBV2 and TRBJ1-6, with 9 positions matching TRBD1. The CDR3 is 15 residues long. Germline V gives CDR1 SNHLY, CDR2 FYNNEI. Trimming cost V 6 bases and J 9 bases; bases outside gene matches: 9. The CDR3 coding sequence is TGTGCCAGCAGGAATAACCGGGACAGGGCTTCACCCCTCCACTTT. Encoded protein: CASRNNRDRASPLHF.

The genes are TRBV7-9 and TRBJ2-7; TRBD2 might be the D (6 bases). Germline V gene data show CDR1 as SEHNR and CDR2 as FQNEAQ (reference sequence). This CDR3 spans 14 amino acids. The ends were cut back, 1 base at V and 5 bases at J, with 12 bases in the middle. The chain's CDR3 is CASSLGLWGDEQYF. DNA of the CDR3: TGTGCCAGCAGCTTAGGTCTGTGGGGGGACGAGCAGTACTTC.

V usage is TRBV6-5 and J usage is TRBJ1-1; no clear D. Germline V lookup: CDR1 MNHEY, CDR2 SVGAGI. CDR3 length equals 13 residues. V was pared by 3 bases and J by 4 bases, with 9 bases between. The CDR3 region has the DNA TGTGCCAGCAGTTATGGTAGGACCACTGAAGCTTTCTTT. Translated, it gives CASSYGRTTEAFF.

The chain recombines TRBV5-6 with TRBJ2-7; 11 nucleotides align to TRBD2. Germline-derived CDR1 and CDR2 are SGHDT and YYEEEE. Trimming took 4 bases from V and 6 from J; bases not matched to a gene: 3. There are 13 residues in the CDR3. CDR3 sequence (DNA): TGTGCCAGCAGCCTAGGGACTAGCGGCGAGCAGTACTTC. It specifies CASSLGTSGEQYF.

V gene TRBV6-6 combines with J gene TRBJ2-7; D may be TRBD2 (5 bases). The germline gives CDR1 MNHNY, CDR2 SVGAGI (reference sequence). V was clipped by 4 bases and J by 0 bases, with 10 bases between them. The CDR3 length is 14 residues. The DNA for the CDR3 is TGTGCCAGCAGTTTAGAGGGCAGCTCCTACGAGCAGTACTTC. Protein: CASSLEGSSYEQYF.

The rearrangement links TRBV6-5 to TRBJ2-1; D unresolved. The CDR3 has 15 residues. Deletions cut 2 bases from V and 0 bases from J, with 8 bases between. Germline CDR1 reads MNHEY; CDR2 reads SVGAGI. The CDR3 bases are TGTGCCAGCAGTTACCAACCCGACTCCTACAATGAGCAGTTCTTC. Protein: CASSYQPDSYNEQFF.

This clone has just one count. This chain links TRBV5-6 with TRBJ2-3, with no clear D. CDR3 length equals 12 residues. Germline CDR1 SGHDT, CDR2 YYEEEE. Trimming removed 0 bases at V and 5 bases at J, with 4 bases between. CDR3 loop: CASSLGGDTQYF. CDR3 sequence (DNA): TGTGCCAGCAGCTTGGGGGGAGATACGCAGTATTTT.

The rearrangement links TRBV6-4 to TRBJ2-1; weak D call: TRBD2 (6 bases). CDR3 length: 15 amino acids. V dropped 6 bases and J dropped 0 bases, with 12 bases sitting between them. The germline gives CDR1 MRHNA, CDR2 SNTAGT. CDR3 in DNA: TGTGCCAGCAGAATAGCGGCCGACTCCTACAATGAGCAGTTCTTC. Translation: CASRIAADSYNEQFF.

The CDR3 is CASSRSTENIQYF. CDR3 nucleotide sequence: TGTGCCAGCAGCCGATCGACGGAAAACATTCAGTACTTC. The V gene is TRBV7-9, the J gene TRBJ2-4; no clear D. Trimming shortened V by 5 bases and J by 5 bases, and 10 bases separated the two germline ends. This CDR3 contains 13 residues. Germline loops: CDR1 SEHNR, CDR2 FQNEAQ (reference sequence).

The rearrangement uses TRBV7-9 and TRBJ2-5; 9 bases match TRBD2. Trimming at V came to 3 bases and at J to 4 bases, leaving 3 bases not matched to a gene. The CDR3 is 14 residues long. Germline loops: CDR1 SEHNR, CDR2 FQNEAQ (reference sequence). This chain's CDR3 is CASSLVSGGETQYF. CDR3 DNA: TGTGCCAGCAGCTTGGTTAGCGGGGGAGAGACCCAGTACTTC.

CDR3 in DNA: TGTGCCAGCAGCGTAGACCCGGGGAAGGATACGCAGTATTTT. Translation gives CASSVDPGKDTQYF. The chain couples TRBV9 to TRBJ2-3; D may be TRBD2 (5 bases). CDR3 length: 14 residues. V lost 0 bases and J lost 6, with 11 bases in between. Germline V gives CDR1 SGDLS, CDR2 YYNGEE.

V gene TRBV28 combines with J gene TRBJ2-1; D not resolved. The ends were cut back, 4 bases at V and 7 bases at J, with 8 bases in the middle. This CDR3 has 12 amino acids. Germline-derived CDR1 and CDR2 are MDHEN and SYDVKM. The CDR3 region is CASSSPANEQFF. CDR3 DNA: TGTGCCAGCAGTTCCCCGGCTAATGAGCAGTTCTTC.

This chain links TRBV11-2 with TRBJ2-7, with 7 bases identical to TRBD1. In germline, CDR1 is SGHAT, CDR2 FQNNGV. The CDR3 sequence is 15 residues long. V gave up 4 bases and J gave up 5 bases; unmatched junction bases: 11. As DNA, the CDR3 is TGTGCCAGCAGCTCTCACAGGGGTTACCCCCACGAGCAGTACTTC. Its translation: CASSSHRGYPHEQYF.

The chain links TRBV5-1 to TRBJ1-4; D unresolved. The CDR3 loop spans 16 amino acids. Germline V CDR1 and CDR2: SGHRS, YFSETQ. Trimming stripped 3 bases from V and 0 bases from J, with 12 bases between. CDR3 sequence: CASSSWQDATNEKLFF. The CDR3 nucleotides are TGCGCCAGCAGCTCCTGGCAGGACGCAACTAATGAAAAACTGTTTTTT.

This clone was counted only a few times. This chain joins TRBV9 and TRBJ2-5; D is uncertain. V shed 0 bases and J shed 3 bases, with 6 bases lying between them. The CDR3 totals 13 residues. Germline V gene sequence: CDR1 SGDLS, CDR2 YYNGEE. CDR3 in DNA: TGTGCCAGCAGCGTAGCAGCTAAAGAGACCCAGTACTTC. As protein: CASSVAAKETQYF.

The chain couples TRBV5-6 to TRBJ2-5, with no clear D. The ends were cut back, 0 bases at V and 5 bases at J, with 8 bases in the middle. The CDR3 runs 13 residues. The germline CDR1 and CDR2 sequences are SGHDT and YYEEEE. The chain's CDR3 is CASSLGSDETQYF. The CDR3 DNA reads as TGTGCCAGCAGCTTGGGATCCGATGAGACCCAGTACTTC.